Below, 29 T cell receptor beta chains from the same sample are listed, as sequenced in a study of CD8 T cells in Susac syndrome. Random-hexamer reverse transcription was applied to roughly 0.5 to 1 ug RNA. TCRdb re-analysed the immunoSEQ multiplex PCR reads in MiXCR, keeping a single row per CDR3 protein. The table has about 280,000 distinct CDR3 sequences, approximately 81% seen once. Sequencing was carried out using CD8+ T cells from PBMCs. The receptors originated from a human donor with multiple sclerosis.

V gene TRBV27 combines with J gene TRBJ2-1, with D perhaps assigned TRBD1 or TRBD2 (5 bases each). This CDR3 is 14 amino acids long. Per the germline V gene, CDR1 is MNHEY and CDR2 is SMNVEV (reference sequence). V lost 7 bases and J 9 bases, leaving 19 bases between the germline ends. The DNA for the CDR3 is TGTGCCAGCACCACCCGGGCAGGGACGAGTGAGCAGTTCTTC. Residues: CASTTRAGTSEQFF.

The V gene is TRBV6-6, the J gene TRBJ2-1; TRBD2 matches at 14 bases. The length of the CDR3 is 14 residues. The V gene's germline CDR1 is MNHNY and CDR2 SVGAGI (reference sequence). Germline trimming cut 11 bases from V and 5 bases from J; bases unmatched to any gene: 5. This CDR3 is CACQGLAGDNEQFF. CDR3 coding DNA: TGTGCCTGCCAGGGACTAGCGGGGGACAATGAGCAGTTCTTC.

The chain employs TRBV7-2 and TRBJ2-1; D might be TRBD2 (6 bases). Trimming cost V 0 bases and J 4 bases, with 16 bases left between them. There are 17 residues in the CDR3. Germline-derived CDR1 and CDR2 are SGHTA and FQGNSA. The CDR3 sequence is CASSLALWSGSYNEQFF. CDR3 in DNA: TGTGCCAGCAGCTTAGCCCTTTGGAGCGGGTCATACAATGAGCAGTTCTTC.

The gene calls are TRBV27 and TRBJ2-6; possible D gene TRBD2, 6 bases. Deletions cut 8 bases from V and 3 bases from J, with 17 bases between. Germline V gives CDR1 MNHEY, CDR2 SMNVEV (reference sequence). The length of the CDR3 is 16 residues. In DNA form, the CDR3 reads TGTGCCAGCGGCTCAACACTAGCTCGTGGGGCCAACGTCCTGACTTTC. Protein sequence: CASGSTLARGANVLTF.

Here the CDR3 DNA reads TGCAGCGTTGAAGATCCCCCACCGGAGCAGTTCTTC. Its protein is CSVEDPPPEQFF. The rearrangement links TRBV29-1 to TRBJ2-1; D remains ambiguous. There are 12 residues in the CDR3. Germline lookup yields CDR1 SQVTM and CDR2 ANQGSEA. Trimming pared 0 bases from V and 10 bases from J, leaving 10 bases between.

J is TRBJ2-7 and V is TRBV3-1; D is uncertain. V gave up 3 bases and J gave up 2 bases, with 11 bases separating them. CDR3 length: 14 amino acids. Germline loops: CDR1 LGHDT, CDR2 YNNKEL (reference sequence). CDR3 region: CASSHGRETYEQYF. The CDR3 DNA reads TGTGCCAGCAGCCACGGTCGCGAGACCTACGAGCAGTACTTC.

The sample holds one count of this clonotype. This chain uses TRBV5-1 with TRBJ2-2; possible D gene TRBD1, 5 bases. Between the trimmed V and J ends, which lost 1 base and 5 bases, there was a span of 9 bases. The germline gives CDR1 SGHRS, CDR2 YFSETQ. CDR3 length equals 14 residues. The CDR3 DNA reads as TGCGCCAGCAGCTTGACGGACATGACCGGGGAGCTGTTTTTT. Amino acid sequence: CASSLTDMTGELFF.

This clonotype has only one observation. The gene calls are TRBV4-1 and TRBJ2-1, with D possibly called TRBD1 or TRBD2 (6 bases each). V lost 2 bases and J lost 5, with 10 bases in between. The CDR3 runs 14 residues. Germline V gives CDR1 MGHRA, CDR2 YSYEKL. CDR3 in amino acids: CASSQRRDNNEQFF. DNA of the CDR3: TGCGCCAGCAGCCAAAGGCGGGACAACAATGAGCAGTTCTTC.

V and J are TRBV30 and TRBJ2-7; TRBD2 aligns across 8 bases. The trim removed 7 bases at V and 2 bases at J, leaving 10 bases unmatched. The CDR3 spans 14 residues. The germline V gene has CDR1 GTSNPN and CDR2 SVGIG (reference sequence). The CDR3 region has the DNA TGTGCCTTCACTAGCGGCCGAATTACCTACGAGCAGTACTTC. Amino acid sequence: CAFTSGRITYEQYF.

The V and J genes are TRBV6-1 and TRBJ2-7, with a possible D match to TRBD2 (6 bases). Germline V CDR1 and CDR2: MNHNS, SASEGT. This CDR3 is built from 15 residues. The V end was cut by 4 bases, the J end by 0 bases, with 13 bases between. The CDR3 DNA follows: TGTGCCAGCAGTGGGATCGGGGGTAGCTCCTACGAGCAGTACTTC. Its translation is CASSGIGGSSYEQYF.

The chain couples TRBV25-1 to TRBJ2-1; 10 bases line up with TRBD2. V dropped 5 bases and J dropped 4; count of bases not matched to a gene: 8. Germline assignment: CDR1 MGHDK and CDR2 SYGVNS. The CDR3 is made up of 16 amino acids. The CDR3 nucleotides read TGTGCCAGCAGTTACACCGGGACTAGCGAATACAATGAGCAGTTCTTC. Its protein is CASSYTGTSEYNEQFF.

V usage is TRBV7-9 and J usage is TRBJ2-7; D not certain. V lost 6 bases and J lost 2, with 11 bases in between. Looked up from germline, CDR1 is SEHNR and CDR2 is FQNEAQ (reference sequence). The CDR3 covers 13 residues. The CDR3 DNA reads as TGTGCCAGCAGTATTGGATCCCCCTACGAGCAGTACTTC. Its protein is CASSIGSPYEQYF.

The V call is TRBV9, the J call TRBJ2-5; D is unresolved. Trimming removed 0 bases at V and 5 bases at J, with 5 bases between. The germline gives CDR1 SGDLS, CDR2 YYNGEE. CDR3 length: 12 residues. CDR3 bases: TGTGCCAGCAGCGTAGAAGGGGAGACCCAGTACTTC. Amino acid sequence: CASSVEGETQYF.

This chain uses TRBV3-1 with TRBJ1-5; 9 bases match TRBD1. Germline loops: CDR1 LGHDT, CDR2 YNNKEL (reference sequence). The CDR3 runs to 16 residues. The V and J ends lost 1 base and 4 bases, in that order; junction bases with no gene match: 5. The CDR3 coding sequence is TGTGCCAGCAGCCAAGTTCGGGGACAGGGTAATCAGCCCCAGCATTTT. The encoded protein is CASSQVRGQGNQPQHF.

The chain employs TRBV12-5 and TRBJ2-7; D not certain. This CDR3 is built from 12 residues. Germline V gene sequence: CDR1 LGHNT, CDR2 FRNRAP. Trimming cost V 7 bases and J 4 bases, with 11 bases left between them. CDR3 DNA sequence: TGTGCTAGTGCCCTCAAGGCGTACGAGCAGTACTTC. It translates to CASALKAYEQYF.

The chain recombines TRBV6-1 with TRBJ2-5, with TRBD2 identical over 9 bases. Per the germline V gene, CDR1 is MNHNS and CDR2 is SASEGT. The V segment lost 5 bases and the J segment 4 bases; nucleotides outside the gene matches: 11. CDR3 length: 16 residues. The CDR3 bases are TGTGCCAGCAGTCAATCACGCCTAGCGGGAACAGAGACCCAGTACTTC. Protein product: CASSQSRLAGTETQYF.

The gene calls are TRBV28 and TRBJ1-2; TRBD1 matches at 7 bases. V shed 6 bases and J 3 bases; nucleotides not matched to a gene: 7. The CDR3 is made up of 14 amino acids. Germline CDR1 is MDHEN and CDR2 is SYDVKM. Here the CDR3 reads CASSSGGGHYGYTF. The DNA for the CDR3 is TGTGCCAGCAGCTCGGGAGGGGGCCACTATGGCTACACCTTC.

In its sample, this clonotype was seen once. This chain joins TRBV19 and TRBJ2-7, with a weak D call TRBD2 (6 bases). The V gene's germline CDR1 is LNHDA and CDR2 SQIVND (reference sequence). The V end was cut by 5 bases, the J end by 1 base, with 15 bases between. This CDR3 is built from 15 residues. The CDR3 here is CASSAISGYSYEQYF. The CDR3 bases are TGTGCCAGTAGTGCGATTAGCGGTTATTCCTACGAGCAGTACTTC.

The chain carries TRBV12-3 or TRBV12-4 and TRBJ2-3; 16 bases align to TRBD2. This CDR3 spans 19 amino acids. V lost 6 bases and J lost 2; bases outside the gene matches: 11. As DNA, the CDR3 is TGTGCCAGCAGCTCCGCCGGGACTAGCGGGAGGGCCCCCACAGATACGCAGTATTTT. Translation: CASSSAGTSGRAPTDTQYF.

The chain has TRBV5-4 and TRBJ2-1, with TRBD1 matching over 10 bases. CDR3 length: 16 amino acids. V lost 1 base to trimming and J lost 6 bases; unmatched junction nucleotides: 7. Looked up from germline, CDR1 is SGHNT and CDR2 is YYREEE (reference sequence). The CDR3 DNA follows: TGTGCCAGCAGCTTGTTCTCCGGGACAGGGGTCAATGAGCAGTTCTTC. This translates into CASSLFSGTGVNEQFF.

The J gene is TRBJ2-7, the V gene TRBV9; D gene unclear. The CDR3 totals 14 residues. Germline V gives CDR1 SGDLS, CDR2 YYNGEE. Trimming shortened V by 0 bases and J by 2 bases, and 9 bases separated the two germline ends. The CDR3 DNA follows: TGTGCCAGCAGCGTAGGTCTCGAGACCTACGAGCAGTACTTC. Translating it yields CASSVGLETYEQYF.

The genes are TRBV4-1 and TRBJ1-1; D is undetermined. The germline V gene encodes CDR1 MGHRA and CDR2 YSYEKL. The CDR3 covers 15 residues. The ends were cut back, 4 bases at V and 0 bases at J, with 12 bases in the middle. CDR3 sequence reads: CASSLAEGLNTEAFF. CDR3 sequence (DNA): TGCGCCAGCAGCCTTGCAGAAGGACTGAACACTGAAGCTTTCTTT.

The J gene is TRBJ2-1, the V gene TRBV19, with 7 bases fitting TRBD1. This CDR3 spans 13 amino acids. Trimming at V came to 5 bases and at J to 10 bases, leaving 8 bases not matched to a gene. Germline V gene data show CDR1 as LNHDA and CDR2 as SQIVND (reference sequence). Here the CDR3 DNA reads TGTGCCAGTAGTCTCGGGACAGCTGCGGAGCAGTTCTTC. It specifies CASSLGTAAEQFF.

There are a few counts of this clonotype. The CDR3 is CASSLSGTSGTNEQYF. CDR3 bases: TGTGCCAGCAGTTTATCAGGGACTAGCGGGACGAACGAGCAGTACTTC. The chain has TRBV27 and TRBJ2-7, with 13 nucleotides matching TRBD2. The trim removed 0 bases at V and 5 bases at J, leaving 4 bases unmatched. Per the germline V gene, CDR1 is MNHEY and CDR2 is SMNVEV (reference sequence). The CDR3 is 16 residues long.

CDR3 in amino acids: CATSGGKYTEAFF. As DNA, the CDR3 is TGTGCCACCAGCGGAGGGAAGTACACTGAAGCTTTCTTT. This chain joins TRBV24-1 and TRBJ1-1; D remains unclear. The CDR3 has 13 amino acids. Germline CDR1 and CDR2: KGHDR and SFDVKD. With 7 bases removed from V and 3 bases from J, the gap between germline ends came to 11 bases.

The V gene is TRBV3-1, the J gene TRBJ2-1; D gene ambiguous. V gave up 3 bases and J gave up 9 bases, with 18 bases separating them. Germline assignment: CDR1 LGHDT and CDR2 YNNKEL (reference sequence). The CDR3 is 15 amino acids. CDR3 region: CASSHIAVTMGEQFF. The CDR3 DNA is TGTGCCAGCAGCCATATCGCAGTAACAATGGGTGAGCAGTTCTTC.

The rearrangement joins TRBV7-3 to TRBJ2-2; the D is unclear. CDR1 is SGHTA, CDR2 FQGTGA, per germline. The ends were cut back, 3 bases at V and 4 bases at J, with 12 bases in the middle. The CDR3 consists of 15 residues. CDR3: CASSFDPRGTGELFF. The CDR3 DNA follows: TGTGCCAGCAGCTTCGACCCCCGCGGCACCGGGGAGCTGTTTTTT.

The chain couples TRBV13 to TRBJ1-3; no reliable D call. Trimming left V 4 bases short and J 2 bases short, with 12 bases between. The germline V gene has CDR1 PRHDT and CDR2 FYEKMQ (reference sequence). This CDR3 contains 15 residues. The DNA of the CDR3 is TGTGCCAGCAGCTCGGCAGGCGCTACTGGAAACACCATATATTTT. Translation: CASSSAGATGNTIYF.

The rearrangement links TRBV7-9 to TRBJ2-2; 12 nucleotides line up with TRBD2. Per the germline V gene, CDR1 is SEHNR and CDR2 is FQNEAQ (reference sequence). The CDR3 consists of 19 residues. V lost 5 bases and J lost 4; bases outside the gene matches: 14. The CDR3 DNA reads TGTGCCAGCAGCGAACCAAGACTTACTAGCGGGAGGCTCACCGGGGAGCTGTTTTTT. Protein sequence: CASSEPRLTSGRLTGELFF.